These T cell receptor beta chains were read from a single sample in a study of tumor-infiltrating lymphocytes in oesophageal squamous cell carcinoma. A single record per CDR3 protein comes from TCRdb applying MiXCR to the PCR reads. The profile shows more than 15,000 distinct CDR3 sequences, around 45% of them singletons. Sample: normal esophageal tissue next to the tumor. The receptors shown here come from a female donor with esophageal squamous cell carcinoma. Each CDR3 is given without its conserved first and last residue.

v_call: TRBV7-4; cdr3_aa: ASSTWGGRDTKY
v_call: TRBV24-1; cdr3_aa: ATSDGGTGLSTDTQY
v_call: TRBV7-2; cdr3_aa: ASRRTSGSTDTQY
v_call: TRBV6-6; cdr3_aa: ASSLSKRINTEAF
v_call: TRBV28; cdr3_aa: ASSPTGANVLT
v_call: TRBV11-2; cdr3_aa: ASSQASDTQY
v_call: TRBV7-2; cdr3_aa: ASSLAEEYEQY
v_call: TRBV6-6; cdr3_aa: ASSYKGVPTDTQY
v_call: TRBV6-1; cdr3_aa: ASQGGSFNEQY
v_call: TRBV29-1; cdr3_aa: SVEDLADTQY
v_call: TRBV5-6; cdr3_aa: ASMSAVNTEAF
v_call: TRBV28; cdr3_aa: ASSPSVYNEQF